Shown below are 23 T cell receptor beta chains from a single sample sequenced in a study of graft-versus-host responses after intestinal transplantation (dated by TCRdb to the early 2020s). Their target antigens are unknown. Libraries were made using the immunoSEQ multiplex PCR assay. TCRdb stores this immuneACCESS table with in-frame sequences only. Part of the clones is absent; in the studies checked, under half of the shortfall reflects unresolved V genes, and no reason is known for the rest. This sample lists around 110,000 clones; about nine tenths were detected once. The top ten hold more than 0.15% of the sample. The meaning of the sample's time point label: cells obtained before transplantation from donor or recipient. Material: unstimulated CD4+ T cells sorted from spleen or lymph node cells, obtained before intestinal transplant. These receptors were collected from a human donor who received an intestinal transplant.

This rearrangement joins TRBV6-5 to TRBJ2-7; 7 nucleotides agree with TRBD2. The CDR3 is 15 residues long. Germline loops: CDR1 MNHEY, CDR2 SVGAGI. V trimming: 2 bases; J trimming: 4 bases; junction bases outside the gene matches: 8. CDR3 nucleotide sequence: TGTGCCAGCAGTTACCTCGGGGGGTCTTTTTACGAGCAGTACTTC. It encodes CASSYLGGSFYEQYF.

V gene TRBV6-5 combines with J gene TRBJ2-7, with D perhaps TRBD2 (5 bases). The CDR3 runs 14 residues. The V and J ends lost 0 bases and 3 bases respectively, with 9 bases between them. CDR1 and CDR2 (germline): MNHEY, SVGAGI. The CDR3 DNA reads as TGTGCCAGCAGTTACTCTGAGGGCAGCTACGAGCAGTACTTC. Translation: CASSYSEGSYEQYF.

The CDR3 is CASSQAAPVPRGYEQYF. CDR3 coding DNA: TGCGCCAGCAGCCAAGCCGCTCCTGTACCCAGAGGTTACGAGCAGTACTTC. The gene calls are TRBV4-1 and TRBJ2-7; no definite D call. V lost 1 base to trimming and J lost 4 bases, with 20 bases between them. Germline assignment: CDR1 MGHRA and CDR2 YSYEKL. The CDR3 contains 17 residues.

The V and J genes are TRBV5-1 and TRBJ1-3; no definite D call. Germline CDR1 reads SGHRS; CDR2 reads YFSETQ. CDR3 length equals 15 residues. The V gene lost 0 bases and the J gene lost 0 bases, with 7 bases spanning the gap. The CDR3 DNA follows: TGCGCCAGCAGCTTGGGGGCACGCTCTGGAAACACCATATATTTT. Translating gives CASSLGARSGNTIYF.

The chain recombines TRBV9 with TRBJ2-5, with D maybe TRBD2 (6 bases). The V gene lost 0 bases and the J gene lost 1 base, with 7 bases spanning the gap. The CDR3 has 14 residues. Germline V gene data show CDR1 as SGDLS and CDR2 as YYNGEE. In DNA form, the CDR3 reads TGTGCCAGCAGCGTAGACGGGGGCCAAGAGACCCAGTACTTC. Protein product: CASSVDGGQETQYF.

The chain joins TRBV11-2 to TRBJ2-1, with 8 bases fitting TRBD1. There are 15 residues in the CDR3. With V trimmed by 3 bases and J by 2 bases, 3 bases remained unmatched. CDR1 SGHAT and CDR2 FQNNGV come from the germline V gene. The CDR3, as DNA: TGTGCCAGCAGCTTCCGGGACAGGCCCTACAATGAGCAGTTCTTC. This translates into CASSFRDRPYNEQFF.

The chain couples TRBV5-6 to TRBJ2-1; D is possibly TRBD1 (5 bases). This CDR3 has 14 amino acids. Germline assignment: CDR1 SGHDT and CDR2 YYEEEE. V was cut by 0 bases and J by 7 bases, with 11 bases left in between. The CDR3 region is CASSLGQGKNEQFF. The CDR3 nucleotides are TGTGCCAGCAGCTTGGGGCAGGGCAAGAATGAGCAGTTCTTC. Complete variable domain (other parts from reference TRBV5-6 and TRBJ2-1): DAGVTQSPTHLIKTRGQQVTLRCSPKSGHDTVSWYQQALGQGPQFIFQYYEEEERQRGNFPDRFSGHQFPNYSSELNVNALLLGDSALYLCASSLGQGKNEQFFGPGTRLTVL.

The J gene is TRBJ1-1, the V gene TRBV2; possible D gene TRBD1, 5 bases. Germline CDR1 reads SNHLY; CDR2 reads FYNNEI. With 5 bases removed from V and 4 bases from J, the gap between germline ends came to 14 bases. The length of the CDR3 is 14 residues. The CDR3 loop is CASSPRGGGTEAFF. CDR3 bases: TGTGCCAGCAGTCCCCGGGGGGGAGGCACTGAAGCTTTCTTT.

The gene calls are TRBV9 and TRBJ2-1, with 10 bases lining up with TRBD2. The trim removed 0 bases at V and 0 bases at J, leaving 3 bases unmatched. From germline, CDR1 is SGDLS and CDR2 YYNGEE. This CDR3 has 17 amino acids. The CDR3 nucleotides are TGTGCCAGCAGCGTAGCTCTAGCGGGGGACTCCTACAATGAGCAGTTCTTC. Translating gives CASSVALAGDSYNEQFF.

This sequence joins TRBV7-2 and TRBJ1-1; no clear D. V lost 1 base, J lost 7 bases, and 10 bases lay in between. This CDR3 has 13 residues. CDR1 is SGHTA and CDR2 is FQGNSA in the germline V gene. CDR3 nucleotide sequence: TGTGCCAGCAGCTTAGATCCACTTTATGAAGCTTTCTTT. Its translation is CASSLDPLYEAFF. The entire variable domain, with the rest obtained from reference TRBV7-2 and TRBJ1-1, is as follows: GAGVSQSPSNKVTEKGKDVELRCDPISGHTALYWYRQSLGQGLEFLIYFQGNSAPDKSGLPSDRFSAERTGGSVSTLTIQRTQQEDSAVYLCASSLDPLYEAFFGQGTRLTVV.

The chain has TRBV28 and TRBJ1-1; a possible D gene is TRBD1 (6 bases). V was clipped by 3 bases and J by 6 bases, with 14 bases between them. CDR3 length: 14 residues. CDR1 and CDR2 from the germline V gene are MDHEN and SYDVKM. For the CDR3, the DNA is TGTGCCAGCAGTTTTGTGAGTGAGGGGGCTGAAGCTTTCTTT. Its protein is CASSFVSEGAEAFF. Full variable domain (rest looked up from reference TRBV28 and TRBJ1-1): DVKVTQSSRYLVKRTGEKVFLECVQDMDHENMFWYRQDPGLGLRLIYFSYDVKMKEKGDIPEGYSVSREKKERFSLILESASTNQTSMYLCASSFVSEGAEAFFGQGTRLTVV.

This clone was counted once. This chain uses TRBV5-1 with TRBJ1-1, with 9 bases aligning to TRBD1. V was clipped by 3 bases and J by 7 bases; unmatched bases: 13. CDR1 is SGHRS and CDR2 is YFSETQ in the germline V gene. CDR3 length: 16 residues. The CDR3 DNA reads TGCGCCAGCAGCTCAGAAACCCGGACAGGGGTCTTTGAAGCTTTCTTT. Residues: CASSSETRTGVFEAFF.

This chain joins TRBV5-1 and TRBJ2-2; D perhaps matches TRBD2 (5 bases). Germline loops: CDR1 SGHRS, CDR2 YFSETQ. The CDR3 loop spans 14 amino acids. V was clipped by 5 bases and J by 0 bases, with 8 bases between them. CDR3: CASRRATNTGELFF. DNA for the CDR3: TGCGCCAGCAGGAGGGCTACGAACACCGGGGAGCTGTTTTTT.

V gene TRBV5-6 combines with J gene TRBJ1-2, with 7 bases lining up with TRBD1. CDR3 length equals 16 residues. V trimming: 0 bases; J trimming: 8 bases; junction bases outside the gene matches: 13. Germline V gene lookup returns CDR1 SGHDT and CDR2 YYEEEE. The CDR3 spells CASSLAVGGGLRGYTF. The CDR3 DNA reads TGTGCCAGCAGCTTGGCCGTAGGGGGCGGTCTGAGAGGCTACACCTTC.

The chain recombines TRBV2 with TRBJ2-7, with 9 nucleotides matching TRBD1. The CDR3 runs 14 residues. Per the germline V gene, CDR1 is SNHLY and CDR2 is FYNNEI. Unmatched junction bases numbered 5, after V lost 4 bases and J lost 4 bases. The CDR3 DNA sequence: TGTGCCAGCAGTGCCGGGACAGGGTTTTACGAGCAGTACTTC. Residues: CASSAGTGFYEQYF.

The gene calls are TRBV27 and TRBJ2-7; 7 bases fit TRBD1. This CDR3 has 14 amino acids. With 2 bases clipped from V and 9 bases from J, the junction kept 10 bases outside the gene matches. CDR1 MNHEY and CDR2 SMNVEV come from the germline V gene (reference sequence). CDR3 nucleotide sequence: TGTGCCAGCAGTTTAACACCGGGACAGCTAGGGCAGTACTTC. As protein: CASSLTPGQLGQYF.

The rearrangement uses TRBV7-8 and TRBJ1-5; 10 bases are a match to TRBD1. The trim removed 5 bases at V and 0 bases at J, leaving 19 bases unmatched. The CDR3 consists of 21 residues. Germline lookup yields CDR1 SGHVS and CDR2 FQNEAQ. The CDR3 nucleotides are TGTGCCAGCAGCCTTAGAACCTTGGGACAGGGGAGAATGAGTAGCAATCAGCCCCAGCATTTT. The encoded protein is CASSLRTLGQGRMSSNQPQHF.

The V and J genes are TRBV18 and TRBJ1-2, with D possibly being TRBD1 (5 bases). CDR1 is KGHSH, CDR2 LQKENI, per germline. V was cut by 3 bases and J by 4 bases, with 12 bases left in between. This CDR3 spans 14 amino acids. For the CDR3, the DNA is TGTGCCAGCTCACCGGTGGAGGGGATCTATGGCTACACCTTC. Protein sequence: CASSPVEGIYGYTF. The whole variable domain, filled in from reference TRBV18 and TRBJ1-2, reads NAGVMQNPRHLVRRRGQEARLRCSPMKGHSHVYWYRQLPEEGLKFMVYLQKENIIDESGMPKERFSAEFPKEGPSILRIQQVVRGDSAAYFCASSPVEGIYGYTFGSGTRLTVV.

V gene TRBV11-1 combines with J gene TRBJ2-7; D is possibly TRBD2 (6 bases). CDR1 SGHAT and CDR2 FQDESV come from the germline V gene (reference sequence). This CDR3 has 13 amino acids. Trimming took 6 bases from V and 7 from J, leaving 16 bases between them. The CDR3 loop reads CASSHQRVREQYF. The CDR3 DNA sequence: TGTGCCAGCAGTCACCAGCGGGTTCGGGAGCAGTACTTC.

The chain combines TRBV28 with TRBJ1-1; the D gene is possibly TRBD1 (5 bases). The germline V and J ends were trimmed by 8 bases and 1 base, with 8 bases remaining between them. The CDR3 length is 12 residues. Germline V gene lookup returns CDR1 MDHEN and CDR2 SYDVKM. CDR3 in amino acids: CASCGQNTEAFF. The CDR3 DNA reads as TGTGCCAGCTGTGGACAGAACACTGAAGCTTTCTTT.

J is TRBJ2-3 and V is TRBV30, with 10 bases fitting TRBD2. The J segment lost 7 bases and the V segment lost 1 base, leaving 8 bases of the junction unmatched. CDR3 size: 15 residues. The germline gives CDR1 GTSNPN, CDR2 SVGIG (reference sequence). Written as DNA, the CDR3 is TGTGCCTGGAGTGGAGAGCGGGGGGGCAGTTATACGCAGTATTTT. Amino acids: CAWSGERGGSYTQYF.

This clone has more than one count but fewer than ten. The chain is built from TRBV5-6 and TRBJ1-1; TRBD1 is a possible D gene (5 bases). The CDR3 is made up of 14 amino acids. V lost 5 bases and J lost 5, with 16 bases in between. Germline V gene lookup returns CDR1 SGHDT and CDR2 YYEEEE. In nucleotides, the CDR3 is TGTGCCAGCAGAGGCAGGGCTAGAACGACTGAAGCTTTCTTT. Protein product: CASRGRARTTEAFF.

The J gene is TRBJ1-2, the V gene TRBV28, with TRBD1 matching 8 bases. This CDR3 spans 14 amino acids. Looked up from germline, CDR1 is MDHEN and CDR2 is SYDVKM. Unmatched junction bases numbered 3, after V lost 4 bases and J lost 2 bases. The chain's CDR3 is CASSSGTGNYGYTF. The CDR3 DNA sequence: TGTGCCAGCAGTTCCGGGACAGGCAACTATGGCTACACCTTC.